What follows are 24 T cell receptor beta chains derived from one specimen sequenced in a study of cytomegalovirus exposure and HLA in healthy donors (dated by TCRdb to between 2016 and 2019). Receptor libraries were prepared by the immunoSEQ multiplex PCR assay. A mixture of 60 forward primers for TCR Vbeta segments and 13 reverse primers for TCR Jbeta segments was used in the multiplex PCR. The clones in this table, taken by TCRdb from immuneACCESS, are in-frame only. Not every clone is retained; where verified, under half of the shortfall comes from an unresolved V gene, and the cause of the rest is unknown. The sample profile shows under 200,000 clones; 75% to 90% of them were found once. The ten largest clonotypes hold about 6% of the sample. Sequencing was carried out using PBMCs. These receptors all stem from a man aged 40-55 years in good health and CMV-seropositive.

This chain links TRBV19 with TRBJ1-5; no clear D. CDR1 LNHDA and CDR2 SQIVND come from the germline V gene (reference sequence). The V and J ends lost 6 bases and 0 bases respectively, with 6 bases between them. The CDR3 is 13 amino acids. The CDR3 nucleotides are TGTGCCAGTAGGAGGGATAGCAATCAGCCCCAGCATTTT. Its protein is CASRRDSNQPQHF.

The rearrangement links TRBV27 to TRBJ1-2; 8 bases align to TRBD1. The CDR3 loop spans 16 amino acids. Germline trimming cut 4 bases from V and 0 bases from J; bases unmatched to any gene: 7. Germline V gene sequence: CDR1 MNHEY, CDR2 SMNVEV (reference sequence). CDR3 in amino acids: CASSYDPDRANYGYTF. DNA for the CDR3: TGTGCCAGCAGTTACGACCCGGACAGGGCTAACTATGGCTACACCTTC.

This clone occurred many times. The chain carries TRBV27 and TRBJ1-5; 7 bases map to TRBD1. The CDR3 consists of 13 residues. V gave up 5 bases and J gave up 5 bases; unmatched junction bases: 3. Germline CDR1 and CDR2: MNHEY and SMNVEV (reference sequence). CDR3 amino acids: CASSTGDYQPQHF. The CDR3 DNA follows: TGTGCCAGCAGTACAGGGGACTATCAGCCCCAGCATTTT.

The chain couples TRBV15 to TRBJ2-7; the match to TRBD1 covers 7 bases. Germline CDR1 reads LNHNV; CDR2 reads YYDKDF (reference sequence). V was clipped by 4 bases and J by 4 bases; unmatched bases: 7. This CDR3 has 14 residues. The CDR3 nucleotides are TGTGCCACCAGCAAAAGGGACAGAGAGTACGAGCAGTACTTC. It yields the protein CATSKRDREYEQYF.

The V gene is TRBV19, the J gene TRBJ2-3, with 9 bases fitting TRBD2. J gave up 0 bases and V 3 bases, and 7 bases lay outside the gene matches. The germline V gene encodes CDR1 LNHDA and CDR2 SQIVND (reference sequence). CDR3 length equals 17 residues. This CDR3 is CASSMRTAGGSTDTQYF. The DNA of the CDR3 is TGTGCCAGTAGTATGCGCACAGCGGGGGGAAGCACAGATACGCAGTATTTT.

This chain joins TRBV10-3 and TRBJ1-1; the D gene is possibly TRBD1 (6 bases). Germline lookup yields CDR1 ENHRY and CDR2 SYGVKD. The CDR3 loop spans 15 amino acids. Trimming cost V 3 bases and J 4 bases, with 15 bases left between them. The CDR3 is CAISDYRDGGTEAFF. The CDR3 region has the DNA TGTGCCATCAGTGACTACAGGGATGGGGGCACTGAAGCTTTCTTT.

The CDR3 coding sequence is TGTGCCAGTAGTATGCTAGCGGGGGCCGGATGGGACGAGCAGTACTTC. Its translation: CASSMLAGAGWDEQYF. This chain joins TRBV19 and TRBJ2-7; 10 bases agree with TRBD2. Germline V gives CDR1 LNHDA, CDR2 SQIVND (reference sequence). The CDR3 spans 16 residues. The ends lost 3 bases at V and 5 bases at J; junction bases unmatched: 10.

The V call is TRBV15, the J call TRBJ1-5; weak D call: TRBD1 (6 bases). The CDR3 totals 15 residues. The V and J ends lost 0 bases and 4 bases respectively, with 10 bases between them. Germline assignment: CDR1 LNHNV and CDR2 YYDKDF (reference sequence). The CDR3 region is CATSREGAGNQPQHF. The CDR3 DNA is TGTGCCACCAGCAGAGAGGGGGCTGGGAATCAGCCCCAGCATTTT.

The gene calls are TRBV5-1 and TRBJ2-3, with TRBD1 matching over 8 bases. This CDR3 contains 15 residues. J was trimmed by 10 bases and V by 5 bases; bases with no gene match: 15. The germline gives CDR1 SGHRS, CDR2 YFSETQ. CDR3 bases: TGCGCCAGCAGTCAAGGTACAGGGGGAAGGGTCCCGCAGTATTTT. It codes for CASSQGTGGRVPQYF. The full variable domain, its missing parts supplied by reference TRBV5-1 and TRBJ2-3, is KAGVTQTPRYLIKTRGQQVTLSCSPISGHRSVSWYQQTPGQGLQFLFEYFSETQRNKGNFPGRFSGRQFSNSRSEMNVSTLELGDSALYLCASSQGTGGRVPQYFGPGTRLTVL.

V and J are TRBV4-1 and TRBJ2-3, with 7 bases aligning to TRBD2. CDR3 size: 15 residues. The germline CDR1 and CDR2 sequences are MGHRA and YSYEKL. Trimming removed 2 bases from V and 2 bases from J; junction bases left unmatched: 4. CDR3 in DNA: TGCGCCAGCAGCCAACAGGCGGGGGTCACAGATACGCAGTATTTT. Protein: CASSQQAGVTDTQYF.

The V and J genes are TRBV11-2 and TRBJ1-1; a possible D gene is TRBD1 (5 bases). V was pared by 5 bases and J by 4 bases, with 14 bases between. The CDR3 runs 14 residues. The germline gives CDR1 SGHAT, CDR2 FQNNGV. The DNA of the CDR3 is TGTGCCAGCAGCGCCAGGGTATGGGGCACTGAAGCTTTCTTT. Its translation: CASSARVWGTEAFF.

This chain joins TRBV19 and TRBJ1-1; no clear D gene. There are 14 residues in the CDR3. Germline V lookup: CDR1 LNHDA, CDR2 SQIVND (reference sequence). The V end lost 5 bases, the J end lost 1 base, and 11 bases lay between the germline ends. The CDR3 loop reads CASSLATQNTEAFF. In DNA form, the CDR3 reads TGTGCCAGTAGTCTCGCCACACAGAACACTGAAGCTTTCTTT.

The chain joins TRBV15 to TRBJ1-1, with a tentative D call TRBD1 (5 bases). V lost 6 bases, J lost 8 bases, and 16 bases lay in between. The CDR3 is made up of 13 amino acids. Germline CDR1 LNHNV, CDR2 YYDKDF (reference sequence). For the CDR3, the DNA is TGTGCCACCAGTCCGACAGTTTCGAGGGAAGCTTTCTTT. It codes for CATSPTVSREAFF. The full variable domain, in which reference TRBV15 and TRBJ1-1 provide the parts outside the CDR3, is DAMVIQNPRYQVTQFGKPVTLSCSQTLNHNVMYWYQQKSSQAPKLLFHYYDKDFNNEADTPDNFQSRRPNTSFCFLDIRSPGLGDTAMYLCATSPTVSREAFFGQGTRLTVV.

For the CDR3, the DNA is TGCAGCGCCCTGGGACAGGGGCAGGACTATGGCTACACCTTC. It is translated as CSALGQGQDYGYTF. The chain couples TRBV29-1 to TRBJ1-2, with 10 bases lining up with TRBD1. The CDR3 runs to 14 residues. V shed 7 bases and J 3 bases; nucleotides not matched to a gene: 8. Germline-derived CDR1 and CDR2 are SQVTM and ANQGSEA.

The chain recombines TRBV6-4 with TRBJ2-2, with 9 positions matching TRBD2. Germline values: CDR1 MRHNA, CDR2 SNTAGT. Trimming at V came to 2 bases and at J to 3 bases, leaving 4 bases not matched to a gene. The CDR3 is 16 residues long. CDR3 residues: CASSDGLAGDTGELFF. The CDR3 DNA is TGTGCCAGCAGTGACGGATTAGCGGGAGACACCGGGGAGCTGTTTTTT.

The chain joins TRBV6-1 to TRBJ1-4; 9 bases match TRBD1. Germline CDR1 and CDR2: MNHNS and SASEGT. V trimming: 9 bases; J trimming: 10 bases; junction bases outside the gene matches: 9. The length of the CDR3 is 13 residues. In DNA, the CDR3 is TGTGCCAGATCGGGACAGGGACAGGGAAAACTGTTTTTT. Translated, it gives CARSGQGQGKLFF.

This clone turned up a few times. This rearrangement joins TRBV29-1 to TRBJ2-7; perhaps TRBD1 as D (6 bases). The CDR3 has 15 amino acids. Trimming removed 5 bases at V and 1 base at J, with 18 bases between. The germline CDR1 and CDR2 sequences are SQVTM and ANQGSEA. CDR3 in amino acids: CSVQTGFIGSYEQYF. The CDR3, as DNA: TGCAGCGTTCAGACAGGTTTTATTGGTTCCTACGAGCAGTACTTC.

About this clone itself: The identical CDR3 is also encoded by other nucleotide sequences in the sample. The chain employs TRBV30 and TRBJ1-5, with TRBD1 identical over 8 bases. Germline V gene data show CDR1 as GTSNPN and CDR2 as SVGIG (reference sequence). This CDR3 has 13 amino acids. The trim removed 3 bases at V and 7 bases at J, leaving 5 bases unmatched. CDR3 protein: CAWSGQGNQPQHF. The DNA of the CDR3 is TGTGCCTGGAGCGGACAGGGAAACCAGCCCCAGCATTTT. Together with reference TRBV30 and TRBJ1-5, the CDR3 gives the full variable domain: SQTIHQWPATLVQPVGSPLSLECTVEGTSNPNLYWYRQAAGRGLQLLFYSVGIGQISSEVPQNLSASRPQDRQFILSSKKLLLSDSGFYLCAWSGQGNQPQHFGDGTRLSIL.

This clone showed up just a few times. V and J are TRBV6-5 and TRBJ2-7, with TRBD2 as a possible D gene (5 bases). The V gene lost 2 bases and the J gene lost 5 bases, with 7 bases spanning the gap. Germline V gives CDR1 MNHEY, CDR2 SVGAGI. The CDR3 runs to 12 residues. The CDR3 sequence: CASSYEGNEQYF. CDR3 sequence (DNA): TGTGCCAGCAGTTACGAGGGCAACGAGCAGTACTTC.

This clone was seen a single time. The chain employs TRBV28 and TRBJ1-1; D is uncertain. Trimming shortened V by 7 bases and J by 2 bases, and 14 bases separated the two germline ends. The CDR3 extends over 14 amino acids. Germline values: CDR1 MDHEN, CDR2 SYDVKM. CDR3 region: CASTFPVRNTEAFF. The CDR3 DNA reads as TGTGCCAGCACTTTCCCAGTCCGAAACACTGAAGCTTTCTTT.

The CDR3 protein is CASSPVAGVPYEQYF. The DNA for the CDR3 is TGTGCCAGCAGCCCCGTTGCGGGGGTACCTTACGAGCAGTACTTC. V is TRBV9 and J is TRBJ2-7, with 7 bases fitting TRBD2. The germline V gene encodes CDR1 SGDLS and CDR2 YYNGEE. The CDR3 is 15 residues long. Trimming at V came to 4 bases and at J to 4 bases, leaving 11 bases not matched to a gene. Supplemented by reference TRBV9 and TRBJ2-7, the full variable domain reads DSGVTQTPKHLITATGQRVTLRCSPRSGDLSVYWYQQSLDQGLQFLIQYYNGEERAKGNILERFSAQQFPDLHSELNLSSLELGDSALYFCASSPVAGVPYEQYFGPGTRLTVT.

This clone occurred once. The CDR3 DNA sequence: TGTGCCAGCAGCGGAGGCCGCGGGGGGCGTAATGAGCAGTTCTTC. Translated, it gives CASSGGRGGRNEQFF. This chain connects TRBV9 to TRBJ2-1; TRBD2 agrees at 8 bases. CDR1 is SGDLS, CDR2 YYNGEE, per germline. CDR3 size: 15 residues. V was clipped by 3 bases and J by 7 bases; unmatched bases: 9.

This clone showed up just once. This chain uses TRBV27 with TRBJ2-2; D unresolved. Trimming pared 5 bases from V and 3 bases from J, leaving 7 bases between. Germline CDR1 is MNHEY and CDR2 is SMNVEV (reference sequence). The length of the CDR3 is 13 residues. The CDR3 DNA reads TGTGCCAGCAGTACCCAGTACACCGGGGAGCTGTTTTTT. This encodes CASSTQYTGELFF.

The chain carries TRBV7-9 and TRBJ2-7, with 8 positions matching TRBD1. Trimming removed 5 bases from V and 3 bases from J; junction bases left unmatched: 9. This CDR3 is 15 amino acids long. Germline assignment: CDR1 SEHNR and CDR2 FQNEAQ (reference sequence). CDR3 in amino acids: CASSPTPGQVYEQYF. As DNA, the CDR3 is TGTGCCAGCAGCCCTACTCCGGGACAGGTCTACGAGCAGTACTTC.